This T cell receptor (delta chain) was retrieved from a study of γδ T cells in repeated Plasmodium falciparum infection. The overall study: Timepoints: baseline, immediately before selected infections, and 21 days after every infection.

Sequencing covered both gamma and delta TCR chains per sample. TCRdb reanalyzed the multiplex PCR reads using CATT. The table has roughly 86,000 delta-chain clones, roughly 1.4% seen once; the top ten hold more than 7.5%. CDR1 and CDR2 (germline): TSWWSYY, QGS. The CDR3 is 20 amino acids. A remark on this clone: The protein that TCRdb holds for this DNA derives from a much larger clone and differs from the translated DNA at residue 16, which likely indicates a read error; the protein shown here is translated from the DNA.

Flow sorting of PBMC yielded separate Vgamma9/Vdelta2+ and Vdelta2-negative gammadelta T cell populations for bulk repertoire analysis. Sequenced input: gamma-delta T cells from blood. V and J are TRDV1 and TRDJ1; 9 bases map to TRDD2. TCRdb is silent on the J gene; assignment here came from matching the DNA to germline. The TCR was taken from a pool of human donors (malaria-infected and uninfected, not separated). The CDR3 DNA follows: TGTGCTCTTGGGGAACCCCTTCCTACGTTCCTGGGCCAGTTGACCGGTAAACTCATCTTT. This translates into CALGEPLPTFLGQLTGKLIF.